This TCR beta chain came from a study of T-cell memory formation after mild COVID-19. Study details: TCR clusters were largely donor specific.

Comment on this clonotype: Its target is unknown.

The V end was cut by 6 bases, the J end by 2 bases, with 18 bases between. CDR3 length: 16 amino acids. The V gene's germline CDR1 is MNHEY and CDR2 SVGEGT. Points from the study as a whole: Among contracting clones, CD4+ were mainly CM/EM and CD8+ enriched in EMRA. Memory from before infection featured some responding clones, which suggests cross-reactive memory joined.

TCRdb analysed the 5' RACE reads with MiXCR anew, one entry per CDR3 protein. Of roughly 250,000 distinct CDR3 sequences in the sample, over 15% were seen once. This chain uses TRBV6-2 or TRBV6-3 with TRBJ2-3, with D tentatively TRBD1 or TRBD2 (5 bases each). The sequencing sample was made of PBMCs or a T cell subset sorted from them (not recorded which). The sequence came from a man aged 18 to 35 who had mild COVID-19 (a few samples of this study predate the infection). Cell type and time point are not known. The CDR3 nucleotides read TGTGCCAGCAGCACGGGACGGGTACGAATCACAGATACGCAGTATTTT. Its translation: CASSTGRVRITDTQYF.